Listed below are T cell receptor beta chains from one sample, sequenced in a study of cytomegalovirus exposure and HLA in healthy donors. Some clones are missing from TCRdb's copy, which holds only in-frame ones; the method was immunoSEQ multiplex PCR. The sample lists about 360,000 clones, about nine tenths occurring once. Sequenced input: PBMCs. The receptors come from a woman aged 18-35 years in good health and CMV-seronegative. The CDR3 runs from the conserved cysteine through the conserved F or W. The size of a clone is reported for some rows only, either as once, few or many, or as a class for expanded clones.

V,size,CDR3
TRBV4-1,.,CASSQGRTSGDYEQFF
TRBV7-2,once,CASSGSGNTGELFF
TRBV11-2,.,CASSFTSGGAGDTQYF
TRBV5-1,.,CASSWDRVEQYF
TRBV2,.,CASSEALRTGKEKLFF
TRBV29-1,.,CSAAHLAGESYNEQFF
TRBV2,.,CASSRQGYEQYF
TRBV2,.,CASSDKGEGGYTF
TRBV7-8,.,CASREDSSGGELFF
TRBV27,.,CASSDFRDREYF
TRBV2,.,CASIIWGQQETQYF
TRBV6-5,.,CASRSLREGLETQYF
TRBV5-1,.,CASSLAPGQGGNEQFF
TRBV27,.,CASSLLGQGNEQFF
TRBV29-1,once,CSVQSTDTYEQYF
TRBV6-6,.,CASSGVYQETQYF
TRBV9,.,CASSVRGNDGYTF
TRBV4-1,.,CASSQVGGKAVHNSPLHF
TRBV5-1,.,CASSLGQKSYNEQFF
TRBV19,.,CASSEVVAEPQHF
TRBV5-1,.,CASSQGGSEQYF
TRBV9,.,CASSVDAPGGYTF
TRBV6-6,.,CASSLGGRETQYF
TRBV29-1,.,CSVAGQGGMNTEAFF
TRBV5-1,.,CASRPDRTSGNTIYF
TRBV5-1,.,CASSFTSGGYNEQFF
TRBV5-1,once,CASSLELKEQYF
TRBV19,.,CASRLGTGAYEQYF
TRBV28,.,CASSFGQLNTEAFF
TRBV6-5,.,CASSVTSGNDNEQFF
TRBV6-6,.,CASSFPRDRGVNEQFF
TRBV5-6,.,CASSWTGNNEQFF
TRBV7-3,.,CASSLTRQGWSNQPQHF
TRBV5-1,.,CASSLTPGGMEKLFF
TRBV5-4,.,CASSYGTSGTYEQYF
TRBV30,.,CAWAKQGVWETQYF
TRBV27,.,CASSLAPPLAGEQFF
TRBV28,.,CASSLSDRANYGYTF
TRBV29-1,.,CSVGVAGPTDTQYF
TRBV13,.,CASSLAPGTGSWYEQYF
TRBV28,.,CASRWGGLIFF